This TCR beta chain was documented in a study of blood T cell repertoires in COVID-19. This clone was seen a single time. The CDR3 covers 14 residues. Germline assignment: CDR1 SGHAT and CDR2 FQNNGV. V dropped 1 base and J dropped 4; count of bases not matched to a gene: 3. Repertoires were generated with immunoSEQ multiplex PCR, while TCRdb's copy carries only in-frame clones and drops some. The table lists some 87,000 clones, 85% to 95% of them singletons. Sample: peripheral blood. The receptor was derived from a woman aged 60 to 75 with active COVID-19. The chain is built from TRBV11-2 and TRBJ2-7; TRBD1 matches at 8 bases. The CDR3 spells CASSLGTGRYEQYF. CDR3 bases: TGTGCCAGCAGCTTAGGGACAGGGAGGTACGAGCAGTACTTC.